The 11 T cell receptor beta chains in this list originate from one sample, sequenced in a study of T cell repertoires in cytomegalovirus infection. TCRdb independently ran MiXCR on the reads; one entry per CDR3 protein. The data hold roughly 990,000 distinct CDR3 sequences, with roughly 30% observed a single time. Their antigens remain unidentified. The sequencing used cultured CD8+ T cells from PBMCs, collected from culture after CMV antigen stimulation. The receptor set was obtained from a human donor in good health (CMV status not recorded). Some clones in this sample may be carry-over from other donors' samples.

Details on this clonotype: This may arise from a read error, as a much more abundant clone is one base away. The rearrangement uses TRBV12-3 or TRBV12-4 and TRBJ2-7; D remains unclear. The V gene lost 5 bases and the J gene lost 5 bases, with 10 bases spanning the gap. CDR3 length: 12 amino acids. In nucleotides, the CDR3 is TGTGCCAGCAGTCTCGTAATCAACGAGCAGTACTTC. Encoded protein: CASSLVINEQYF.

The CDR3 spells CASSQAGTGAYGYTF. The CDR3 DNA sequence: TGCGCCAGCAGCCAAGCCGGGACAGGGGCTTATGGCTACACCTTC. The V and J genes are TRBV4-1 and TRBJ1-2, with 10 bases lining up with TRBD1. This CDR3 has 15 residues. Trimming at V came to 1 base and at J to 5 bases, leaving 4 bases not matched to a gene. The germline CDR1 and CDR2 sequences are MGHRA and YSYEKL.

This chain connects TRBV6-5 to TRBJ1-6, with TRBD1 as a possible D gene (5 bases). V gave up 2 bases and J gave up 7 bases, with 6 bases separating them. This CDR3 has 13 amino acids. CDR1 and CDR2 (germline): MNHEY, SVGAGI. For the CDR3, the DNA is TGTGCCAGCAGTTACAGGGGAAATTCACCCCTCCACTTT. Translating it yields CASSYRGNSPLHF.

This clonotype was found once. Just one base apart from a much larger clone, this may be a read error. The CDR3 end shows no conserved phenylalanine or tryptophan, and so a read error is likely. The genes are TRBV7-6 and TRBJ1-2; D is possibly TRBD1 (6 bases). Per the germline V gene, CDR1 is SGHVS and CDR2 is FNYEAQ. This CDR3 contains 16 residues. The V gene lost 0 bases and the J gene lost 7 bases, with 18 bases spanning the gap. The CDR3 loop is CASSLAIGGGQGGYTV. DNA of the CDR3: TGTGCCAGCAGCTTAGCGATCGGCGGGGGACAAGGTGGCTACACCGTC.

CDR3 nucleotides: TGTGCCAGCAGTTTAGCCCTAACAACCTCTGGGGCCAACGTCCTGACTTTC. This gives the protein CASSLALTTSGANVLTF. The rearrangement links TRBV12-3 or TRBV12-4 to TRBJ2-6, with D unresolved. The CDR3 is 17 residues long. V lost 0 bases to trimming and J lost 0 bases, with 9 bases between them.

The table lists this clonotype with many counts. The rearrangement links TRBV11-2 to TRBJ2-7; D is ambiguous. CDR1 is SGHAT, CDR2 FQNNGV, per germline. V gave up 5 bases and J gave up 3 bases, with 11 bases separating them. The CDR3 runs to 13 residues. The CDR3 spells CASSLGSGYEQYV. CDR3 nucleotides: TGTGCCAGCAGCCTCGGCTCAGGCTACGAGCAGTACGTC.

The chain couples TRBV6-1 to TRBJ1-5, with unresolved D. The length of the CDR3 is 11 residues. The germline V gene encodes CDR1 MNHNS and CDR2 SASEGT. Trimming pared 2 bases from V and 11 bases from J, leaving 7 bases between. The CDR3 coding sequence is TGTGCCAGCAGTGAAACTACGGCCCAGCATTTT. Translation: CASSETTAQHF.

Note on this clonotype: With a much larger clone just one base away, this may be a read error. The J gene is TRBJ1-1, the V gene TRBV11-3; TRBD1 agrees at 9 bases. This CDR3 has 15 amino acids. The germline V gene encodes CDR1 SGHNT and CDR2 YENEEA. Trimming cost V 5 bases and J 3 bases; bases outside gene matches: 7. This CDR3 is CASSPHRGLDTEAFF. CDR3 coding DNA: TGTGCCAGCAGCCCCCACAGGGGGCTGGACACTGAAGCTTTCTTT.

A few counts support this clonotype. The chain combines TRBV13 with TRBJ2-1; 10 positions agree with TRBD2. The CDR3 totals 17 residues. Germline-derived CDR1 and CDR2 are PRHDT and FYEKMQ (reference sequence). V gave up 5 bases and J gave up 1 base; unmatched junction bases: 8. The CDR3: CASSPYRLAGSYNEQFF. The CDR3 DNA follows: TGTGCCAGCAGCCCCTACCGACTAGCGGGTTCCTACAATGAGCAGTTCTTC. Full variable domain (remainder filled in from reference TRBV13 and TRBJ2-1): AAGVIQSPRHLIKEKRETATLKCYPIPRHDTVYWYQQGPGQDPQFLISFYEKMQSDKGSIPDRFSAQQFSDYHSELNMSSLELGDSALYFCASSPYRLAGSYNEQFFGPGTRLTVL.

A few counts support this clonotype. V gene TRBV27 combines with J gene TRBJ2-7; D tentatively reads TRBD1 or TRBD2 (5 bases each). V gave up 5 bases and J gave up 3 bases, with 11 bases separating them. The length of the CDR3 is 13 residues. Per germline, CDR1 MNHEY and CDR2 SMNVEV (reference sequence). CDR3 protein: CASSHGTGYEQYV. Here the CDR3 DNA reads TGTGCCAGCAGTCACGGGACCGGCTACGAGCAGTACGTC.

This chain uses TRBV7-6 with TRBJ1-1, with D tentatively TRBD1 (5 bases). Germline loops: CDR1 SGHVS, CDR2 FNYEAQ. This CDR3 comprises 17 residues. Trimming pared 5 bases from V and 5 bases from J, leaving 24 bases between. CDR3 coding DNA: TGTGCCAGCAGCCCAGCTCCCCCGGCTCAATGGGGGACTGAAGCTTTCTTT. Translating gives CASSPAPPAQWGTEAFF.